Reported below is one T cell receptor beta chain. Its specificity is unknown. Time point meaning: baseline, week 1 (first vaccination visit). Stated treatment: pre-vaccination baseline after standard-of-care therapy. Astrocytomas that were new, WHO grade 3 or 4, IDH1-mutant and ATRX-lost were present in the donors. V dropped 4 bases and J dropped 0 bases, with 9 bases sitting between them. This CDR3 has 14 amino acids. The germline V gene encodes CDR1 LGHNA and CDR2 YNFKEQ. The entry originates in a study of a mutant IDH1 vaccine in newly diagnosed glioma. Study context: Treated patients were roughly 60% male, roughly 40% female, mean age about 43 years.

Some clones are missing from TCRdb's copy, which holds only in-frame ones; the method was immunoSEQ multiplex PCR. This sample has 85,000 to 100,000 clones; about four fifths occur once, and the top ten carry 7.4%. Study-wide findings and caveats: Pseudoprogression seemed unrelated to changes in top peripheral T cell clonotypes. Vaccine-induced immune responses were detected in approximately 93% of patients.

This chain connects TRBV4-2 to TRBJ1-1, with D unresolved. The sequenced sample was PBMCs, obtained from a glioma patient treated with radiotherapy, temozolomide or both. The receptor's source is a woman aged 50 to 60 with glioma. In nucleotides, the CDR3 is TGTGCCAGCAGCCCGGGAGGCCTGAACACTGAAGCTTTCTTT. Its protein product is CASSPGGLNTEAFF.